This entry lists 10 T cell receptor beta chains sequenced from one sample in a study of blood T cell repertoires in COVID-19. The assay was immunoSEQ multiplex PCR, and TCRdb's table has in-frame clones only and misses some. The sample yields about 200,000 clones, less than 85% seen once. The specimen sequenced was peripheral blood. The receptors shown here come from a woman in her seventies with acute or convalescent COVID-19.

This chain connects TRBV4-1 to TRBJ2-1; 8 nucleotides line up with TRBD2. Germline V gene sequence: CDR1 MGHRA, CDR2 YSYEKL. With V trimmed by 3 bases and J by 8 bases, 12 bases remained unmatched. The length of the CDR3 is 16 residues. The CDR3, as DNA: TGCGCCAGCAGCCAGGGTCCGGGACTAGTGATGCATGAGCAGTTCTTC. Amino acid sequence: CASSQGPGLVMHEQFF.

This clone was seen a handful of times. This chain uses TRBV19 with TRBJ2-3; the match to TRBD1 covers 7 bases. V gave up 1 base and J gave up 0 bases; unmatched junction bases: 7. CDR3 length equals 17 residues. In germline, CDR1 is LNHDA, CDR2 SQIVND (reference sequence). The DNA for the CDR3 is TGTGCCAGTAGTATAGGGGACAGTCCCCCTAGCACAGATACGCAGTATTTT. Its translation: CASSIGDSPPSTDTQYF. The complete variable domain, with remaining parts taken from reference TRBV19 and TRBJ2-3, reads DGGITQSPKYLFRKEGQNVTLSCEQNLNHDAMYWYRQDPGQGLRLIYYSQIVNDFQKGDIAEGYSVSREKKESFPLTVTSAQKNPTAFYLCASSIGDSPPSTDTQYFGPGTRLTVL.

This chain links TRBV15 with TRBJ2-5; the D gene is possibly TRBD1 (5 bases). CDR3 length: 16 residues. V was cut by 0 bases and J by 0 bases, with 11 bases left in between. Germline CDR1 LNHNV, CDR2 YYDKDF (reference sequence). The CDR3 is CATSRDGAQYQETQYF. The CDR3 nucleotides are TGTGCCACCAGCAGAGATGGGGCTCAGTACCAAGAGACCCAGTACTTC.

The CDR3 loop reads CASSANRVPYEQYF. Here the CDR3 DNA reads TGTGCCAGCAGCGCAAACAGGGTCCCCTACGAGCAGTACTTC. The V gene is TRBV11-1, the J gene TRBJ2-7, with D perhaps matching TRBD1 (6 bases). Trimming took 5 bases from V and 2 from J, leaving 13 bases between them. Looked up from germline, CDR1 is SGHAT and CDR2 is FQDESV (reference sequence). CDR3 length: 14 amino acids.

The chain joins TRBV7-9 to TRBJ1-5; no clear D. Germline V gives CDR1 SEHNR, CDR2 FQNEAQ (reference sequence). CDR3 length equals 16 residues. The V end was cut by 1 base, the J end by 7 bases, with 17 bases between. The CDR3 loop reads CASSLGGSHSLQPQHF. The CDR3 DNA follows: TGTGCCAGCAGCTTAGGAGGGTCCCACTCCCTCCAGCCCCAGCATTTT. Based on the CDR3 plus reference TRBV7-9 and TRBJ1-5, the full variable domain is DTGVSQNPRHKITKRGQNVTFRCDPISEHNRLYWYRQTLGQGPEFLTYFQNEAQLEKSRLLSDRFSAERPKGSFSTLEIQRTEQGDSAMYLCASSLGGSHSLQPQHFGDGTRLSIL.

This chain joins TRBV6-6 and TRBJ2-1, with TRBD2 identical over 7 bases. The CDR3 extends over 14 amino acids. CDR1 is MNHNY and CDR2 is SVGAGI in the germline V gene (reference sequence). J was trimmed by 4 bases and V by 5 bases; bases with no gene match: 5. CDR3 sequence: CASSASGSYNEQFF. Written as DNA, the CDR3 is TGTGCCAGCAGTGCTAGCGGTTCTTACAATGAGCAGTTCTTC.

Written as DNA, the CDR3 is TGTGCCACTACCCTGACAGATACGCAGTATTTT. This encodes CATTLTDTQYF. The V call is TRBV11-2, the J call TRBJ2-3; unclear D gene. V was pared by 10 bases and J by 3 bases, with 8 bases between. This CDR3 region has 11 residues. The germline V gene has CDR1 SGHAT and CDR2 FQNNGV.

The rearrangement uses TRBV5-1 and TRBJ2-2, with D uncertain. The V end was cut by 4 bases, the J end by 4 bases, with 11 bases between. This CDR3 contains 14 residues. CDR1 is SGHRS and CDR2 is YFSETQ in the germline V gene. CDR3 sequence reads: CASSPTHGTGELFF. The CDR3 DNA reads TGCGCCAGCAGCCCGACTCACGGCACCGGGGAGCTGTTTTTT.

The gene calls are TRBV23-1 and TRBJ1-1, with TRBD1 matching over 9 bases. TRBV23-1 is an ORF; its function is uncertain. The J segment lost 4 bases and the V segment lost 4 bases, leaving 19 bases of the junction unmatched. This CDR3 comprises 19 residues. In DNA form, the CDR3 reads TGCGCCAGCAGTCTTAACACCTTTAAACCGGGACAGGGCGGCACTGAAGCTTTCTTT. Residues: CASSLNTFKPGQGGTEAFF.

CDR3 nucleotides: TGTGCCAGTAGCCTACCCGGACAGGGGCACACTGAAGCTTTCTTT. Translated, it gives CASSLPGQGHTEAFF. The rearrangement links TRBV19 to TRBJ1-1; 9 bases are a match to TRBD1. Germline CDR1 reads LNHDA; CDR2 reads SQIVND (reference sequence). The CDR3 contains 15 residues. Trimming took 6 bases from V and 3 from J; bases not matched to a gene: 8.